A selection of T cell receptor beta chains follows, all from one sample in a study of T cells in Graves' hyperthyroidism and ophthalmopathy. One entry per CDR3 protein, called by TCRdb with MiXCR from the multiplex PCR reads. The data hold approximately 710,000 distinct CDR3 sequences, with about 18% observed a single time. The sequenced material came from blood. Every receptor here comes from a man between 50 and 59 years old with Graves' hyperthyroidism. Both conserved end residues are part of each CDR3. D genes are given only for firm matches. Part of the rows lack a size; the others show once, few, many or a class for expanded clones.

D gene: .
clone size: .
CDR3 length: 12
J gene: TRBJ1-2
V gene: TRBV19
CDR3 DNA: TGTGCCAGTAGTGAATACAGAACTACCTACTCCTTC
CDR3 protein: CASSEYRTTYSF

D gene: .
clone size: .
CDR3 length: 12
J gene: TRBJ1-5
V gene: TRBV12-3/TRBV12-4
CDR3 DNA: TGTGCCAGCACCCTCGACAATCAGCCCCAGCATTTT
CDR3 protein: CASTLDNQPQHF

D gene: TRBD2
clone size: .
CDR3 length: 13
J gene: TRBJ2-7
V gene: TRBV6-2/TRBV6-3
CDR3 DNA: TGTGCCAGCTCCGGGACTATTTACTACGAGCAGTACTTC
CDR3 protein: CASSGTIYYEQYF

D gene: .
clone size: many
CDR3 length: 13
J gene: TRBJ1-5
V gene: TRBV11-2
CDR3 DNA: TGTGCCAGCAGCTTAGATCCCAGCCAGCCCCAGCATTTT
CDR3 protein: CASSLDPSQPQHF

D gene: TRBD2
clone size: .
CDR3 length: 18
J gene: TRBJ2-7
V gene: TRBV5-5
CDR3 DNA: TGTGCCAGCAGCAATTCCGCGCCTCTAGCGGAGGGTACTCACGAGCAGTACTTC
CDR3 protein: CASSNSAPLAEGTHEQYF

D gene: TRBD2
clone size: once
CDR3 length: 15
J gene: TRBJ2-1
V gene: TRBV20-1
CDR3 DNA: TGCAGTGCTCACTGGGCGGGAGGGCCACACAATGAGCAGTTCTTC
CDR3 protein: CSAHWAGGPHNEQFF

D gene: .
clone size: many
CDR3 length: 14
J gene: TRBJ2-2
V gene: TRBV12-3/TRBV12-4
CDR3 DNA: TGTGCCAGCAGTTTTCGGACTAACACCGGGGAGCTGTTTTTT
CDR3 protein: CASSFRTNTGELFF

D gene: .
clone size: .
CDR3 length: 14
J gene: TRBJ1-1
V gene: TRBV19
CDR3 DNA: TGTGCCAGTAGTGGGACCCTAATGAACACTGAAGCTTTCTTT
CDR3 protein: CASSGTLMNTEAFF

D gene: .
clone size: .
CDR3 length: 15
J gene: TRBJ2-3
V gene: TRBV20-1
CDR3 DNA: TGCAGTGCTAGGGATGAATTCTTTGGCATTGATACGCAGTATTTT
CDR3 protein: CSARDEFFGIDTQYF

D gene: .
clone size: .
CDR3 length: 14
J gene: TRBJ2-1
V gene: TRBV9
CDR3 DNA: TGTGCCAGCAGTTTGGCGGAGACCTACAATGAGCAGTTCTTC
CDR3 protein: CASSLAETYNEQFF

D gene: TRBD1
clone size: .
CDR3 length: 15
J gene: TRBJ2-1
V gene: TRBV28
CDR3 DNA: TGTGCCAGCAGTCCTCGAGGGACAGGGGACAATGAGCAGTTCTTC
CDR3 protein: CASSPRGTGDNEQFF

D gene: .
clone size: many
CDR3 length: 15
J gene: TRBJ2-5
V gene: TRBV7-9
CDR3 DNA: TGTGCCAGCAGCTTAACCGACAGTGAACAAGAGACCCAGTACTTC
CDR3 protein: CASSLTDSEQETQYF

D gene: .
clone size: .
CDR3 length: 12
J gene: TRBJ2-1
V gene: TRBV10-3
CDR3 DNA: TGTGCCATCAGTCTGGGAGCTAGTGAGCAGTTCTTC
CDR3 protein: CAISLGASEQFF

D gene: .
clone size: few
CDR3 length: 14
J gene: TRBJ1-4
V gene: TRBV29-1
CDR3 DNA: TGCAGCGTTGAAGAGGGGACACCGAATGAAAAACTGTTTTTT
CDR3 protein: CSVEEGTPNEKLFF

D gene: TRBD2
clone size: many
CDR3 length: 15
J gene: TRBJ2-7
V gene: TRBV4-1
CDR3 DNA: TGCGCCAGCAGCCAGGACCGGACTAGCGGATACGAGCAGTACTTC
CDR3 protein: CASSQDRTSGYEQYF

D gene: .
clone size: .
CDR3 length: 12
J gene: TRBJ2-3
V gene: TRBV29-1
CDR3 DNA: TGCAGTGCCAGCAGGGGCACAGATACGCAGTATTTT
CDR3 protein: CSASRGTDTQYF

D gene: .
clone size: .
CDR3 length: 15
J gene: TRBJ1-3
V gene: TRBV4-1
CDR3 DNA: TGCGCCAGCAGCCCCGCGGGAGGAACTGGAAACACCATATATTTT
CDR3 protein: CASSPAGGTGNTIYF

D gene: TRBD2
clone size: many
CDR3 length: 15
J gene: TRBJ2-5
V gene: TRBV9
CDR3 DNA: TGTGCCAGCAGCGTAGCGGCTAGCGGTAGGGAGACCCAGTACTTC
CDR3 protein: CASSVAASGRETQYF

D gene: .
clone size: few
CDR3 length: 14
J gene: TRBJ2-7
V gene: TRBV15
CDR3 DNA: TGTGCCACCAGCAGAGAAGGGGGGGCCTACGAGCAGTACTTC
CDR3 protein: CATSREGGAYEQYF

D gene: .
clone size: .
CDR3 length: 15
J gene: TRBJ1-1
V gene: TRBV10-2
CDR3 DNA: TGCGCCAGCAGCTGGGGGGCTCCGGGAGACACTGAAGCTTTCTTT
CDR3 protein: CASSWGAPGDTEAFF

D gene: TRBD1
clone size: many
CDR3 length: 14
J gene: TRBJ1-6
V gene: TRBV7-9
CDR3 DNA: TGTGCCAGCAGCCTGGACAGGGTGGGTTCACCCCTCCACTTT
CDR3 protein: CASSLDRVGSPLHF

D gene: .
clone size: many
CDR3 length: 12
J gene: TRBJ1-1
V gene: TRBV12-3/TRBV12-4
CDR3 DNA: TGTGCCAGCCTCATCCGGGGGACTGAAGCTTTCTTT
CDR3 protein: CASLIRGTEAFF

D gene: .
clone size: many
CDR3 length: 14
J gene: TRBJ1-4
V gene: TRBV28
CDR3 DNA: TGTGCCAGCAGATCAAGGGGCCCCGGGGAAAAACTGTTTTTT
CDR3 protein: CASRSRGPGEKLFF

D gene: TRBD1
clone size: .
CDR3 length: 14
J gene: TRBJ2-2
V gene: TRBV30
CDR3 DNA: TGTGCCTGGGAACAGGGGGGATACACCGGGGAGCTGTTTTTT
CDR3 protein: CAWEQGGYTGELFF

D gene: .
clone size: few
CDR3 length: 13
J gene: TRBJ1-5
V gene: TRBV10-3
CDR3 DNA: TGTGCCATCACCGGGACGCTCAATCAGCCCCAGCATTTT
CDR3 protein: CAITGTLNQPQHF

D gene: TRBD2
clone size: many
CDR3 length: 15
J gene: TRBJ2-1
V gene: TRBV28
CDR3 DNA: TGTGCCAGCAGCTCACTAGCGGACTCCTACAATGAGCAGTTCTTC
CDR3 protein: CASSSLADSYNEQFF

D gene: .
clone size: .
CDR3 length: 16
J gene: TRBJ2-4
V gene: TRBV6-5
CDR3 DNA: TGTGCCAGCAGTTACGAAGGACGTGTAGCCAAAAACATTCAGTACTTC
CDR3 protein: CASSYEGRVAKNIQYF

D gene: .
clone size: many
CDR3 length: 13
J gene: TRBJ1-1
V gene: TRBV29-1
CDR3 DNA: TGCAGCGTTGGGACCGCAGAGTCTACTGAAGCTTTCTTT
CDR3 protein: CSVGTAESTEAFF

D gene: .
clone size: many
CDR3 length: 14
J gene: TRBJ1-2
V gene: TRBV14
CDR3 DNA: TGTGCCAGCAGCCAAGATCAGGTGGACAGTCGGTATACCTTC
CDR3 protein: CASSQDQVDSRYTF

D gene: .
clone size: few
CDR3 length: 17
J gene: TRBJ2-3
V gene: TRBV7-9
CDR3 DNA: TGTGCCAGCAGCTTACTGGACCACCGGGACTTAAAAGATACGCAGTATTTT
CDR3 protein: CASSLLDHRDLKDTQYF

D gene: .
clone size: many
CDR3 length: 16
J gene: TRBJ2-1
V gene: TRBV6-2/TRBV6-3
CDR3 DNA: TGTGCCAGCAGCCGTGGGGGTCGGAGCTCCTACAATGAGCAGTTCTTC
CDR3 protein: CASSRGGRSSYNEQFF

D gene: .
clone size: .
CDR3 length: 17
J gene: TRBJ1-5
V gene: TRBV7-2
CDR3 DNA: TGTGCCAGCAGCTTAAATGGTCTTGGAATGGGCAATCAGCCCCAGCATTTT
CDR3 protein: CASSLNGLGMGNQPQHF

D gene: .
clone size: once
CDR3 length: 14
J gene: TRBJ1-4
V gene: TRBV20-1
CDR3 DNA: TGCAGTGCTAGCACAGGGTCCCTTGCAGAAAAACTGTTTTTT
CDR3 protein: CSASTGSLAEKLFF

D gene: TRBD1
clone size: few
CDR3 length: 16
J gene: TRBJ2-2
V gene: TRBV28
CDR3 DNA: TGTGCCAGCACCTTTACGGGGACAGCGAACACCGGGGAGCTGTTTTTT
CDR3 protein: CASTFTGTANTGELFF

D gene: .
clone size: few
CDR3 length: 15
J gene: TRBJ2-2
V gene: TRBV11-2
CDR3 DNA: TGTGCCAGCAGCTTAGAGGGGACAATTCCCGGGGAGCTGTTTTTT
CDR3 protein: CASSLEGTIPGELFF

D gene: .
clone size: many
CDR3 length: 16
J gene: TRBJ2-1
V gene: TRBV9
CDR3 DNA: TGTGCCAGCAGCCACCATGTGCTAAGGCCCGACAATGAGCAGTTCTTC
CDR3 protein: CASSHHVLRPDNEQFF

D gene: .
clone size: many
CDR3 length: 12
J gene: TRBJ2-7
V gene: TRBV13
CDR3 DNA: TGTGCCAGCAGCTTAGCCTCTGGGGAGCAGTACTTC
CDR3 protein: CASSLASGEQYF

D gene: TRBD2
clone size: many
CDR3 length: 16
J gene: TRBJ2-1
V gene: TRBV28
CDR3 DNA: TGTGCCAGCAGTGAACCCGGGACTAGTCAATTCAATGAGCAGTTCTTC
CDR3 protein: CASSEPGTSQFNEQFF

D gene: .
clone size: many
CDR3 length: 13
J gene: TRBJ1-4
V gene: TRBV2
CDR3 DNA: TGTGCCAGCAGCTCGGGGGTTGGCGAAAAACTGTTTTTT
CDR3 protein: CASSSGVGEKLFF

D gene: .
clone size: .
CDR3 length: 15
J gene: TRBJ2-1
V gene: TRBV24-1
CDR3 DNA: TGTGCCACCAGTGTATCGCAAGGGAGTGACAATGAGCAGTTCTTC
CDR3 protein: CATSVSQGSDNEQFF

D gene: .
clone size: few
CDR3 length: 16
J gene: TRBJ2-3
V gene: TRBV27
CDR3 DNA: TGTGCCAGCAGTTTTGGGGTGGCCTCCACAACAGATACGCAGTATTTT
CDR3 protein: CASSFGVASTTDTQYF

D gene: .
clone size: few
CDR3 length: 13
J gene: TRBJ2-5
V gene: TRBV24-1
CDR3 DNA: TGTGCCACCGGGGCGGTCGGAGGAGAGACCCAGTACTTC
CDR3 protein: CATGAVGGETQYF

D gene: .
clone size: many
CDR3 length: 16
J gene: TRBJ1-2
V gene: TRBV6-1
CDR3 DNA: TGTGCCAGCAGTTACAGCGAGGCACAGACCCACTATGGCTACACCTTC
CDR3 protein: CASSYSEAQTHYGYTF

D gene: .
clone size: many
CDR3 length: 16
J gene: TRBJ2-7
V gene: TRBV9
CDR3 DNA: TGTGCCAGCAGCGTAGAATCGCAGGCCGAAGCCTACGAGCAGTACTTC
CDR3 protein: CASSVESQAEAYEQYF

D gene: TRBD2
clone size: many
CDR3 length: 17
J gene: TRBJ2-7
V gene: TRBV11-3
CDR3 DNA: TGTGCCAGCAGCCCTCAGAAAAGTAGCGGGAGAGCCTACGAGCAGTACTTC
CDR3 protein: CASSPQKSSGRAYEQYF